This T cell receptor beta chain was retrieved from a study of blood T cell repertoires in COVID-19. Across the study: Italy, Spain and the United States were the sources of the convalescent and acute COVID-19 samples. PBMCs, B-cell-depleted T cells, or T cells provided the cDNA or gDNA that made up the material.

In the study's own analysis: Nucleated cell counts were estimated from reference gene primer amplification. The method was immunoSEQ multiplex PCR; TCRdb's version includes in-frame clones alone and lacks a portion of them. V, J and clone size are taken as reported in that table, and D and trimming were inferred from the DNA itself. The repertoire holds 40,000 to 50,000 clones, with about 85% as singletons. Germline-derived CDR1 and CDR2 are SGDLS and YYNGEE. Between the trimmed V and J ends, which lost 0 bases and 6 bases, there was a span of 15 bases. The CDR3 contains 16 residues. Material for sequencing was peripheral blood. The TCR originated in a man aged 45-65 years with active COVID-19. The chain couples TRBV9 to TRBJ2-2; D is unresolved. CDR3 coding DNA: TGTGCCAGCAGCGTAGATTGGGCGCTTCGGTCCGGGGAGCTGTTTTTT. This translates into CASSVDWALRSGELFF.